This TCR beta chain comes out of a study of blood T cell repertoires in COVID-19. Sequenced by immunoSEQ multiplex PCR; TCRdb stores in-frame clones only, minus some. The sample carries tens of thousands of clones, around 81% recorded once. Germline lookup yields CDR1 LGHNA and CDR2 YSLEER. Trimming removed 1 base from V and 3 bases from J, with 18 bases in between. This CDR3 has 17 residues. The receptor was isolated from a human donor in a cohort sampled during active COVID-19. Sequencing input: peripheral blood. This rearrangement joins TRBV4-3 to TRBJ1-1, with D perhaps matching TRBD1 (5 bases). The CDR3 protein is CASSQASGGGGDTEAFF. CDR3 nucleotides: TGCGCCAGCAGCCAAGCCTCAGGTGGGGGGGGTGACACTGAAGCTTTCTTT.